The following is a TCR beta chain sequence with its context. Some clones are missing from TCRdb's copy, which holds only in-frame ones; the method was immunoSEQ multiplex PCR. Here the sample spans 130,000 or so clones, around 86% being singletons. V shed 0 bases, J shed 7 bases, and the junction held 4 bases outside the gene matches. CDR1 LGHNT and CDR2 FRNRAP come from the germline V gene. This CDR3 contains 15 residues. The sample belongs to a study of blood T cell repertoires in COVID-19. Across the whole study: Collection of acute and convalescent COVID-19 samples took place in the United States, Italy and Spain.

The clonotype was recovered from a woman aged 60-70 years with active or convalescent COVID-19. Sample: peripheral blood. The V and J genes are TRBV12-5 and TRBJ2-1, with 9 bases fitting TRBD1. CDR3 nucleotide sequence: TGTGCTAGTGGTTTGGTACAGGGGGCGTCAAATGAGCAGTTCTTC. Protein: CASGLVQGASNEQFF. The full variable domain, rest sourced from reference TRBV12-5 and TRBJ2-1, is DARVTQTPRHKVTEMGQEVTMRCQPILGHNTVFWYRQTMMQGLELLAYFRNRAPLDDSGMPKDRFSAEMPDATLATLKIQPSEPRDSAVYFCASGLVQGASNEQFFGPGTRLTVL.